Following are 28 T cell receptor beta chains from one sample sequenced in a study of blood T cell repertoires in COVID-19. Profiling relied on immunoSEQ multiplex PCR, and the TCRdb table lists in-frame clones only, not all of them. This sample has roughly 260,000 clones, with over 80% found just once. The source material was PBMCs or T cells enriched from blood (not recorded which). All receptors derive from a young woman with acute COVID-19.

The chain recombines TRBV5-5 with TRBJ2-7; 12 positions match TRBD2. Losses at the gene ends were 4 bases for V and 2 bases for J; bases not matched to a gene: 1. CDR3 size: 14 residues. CDR1 and CDR2 (germline): SGHKS, YYEKEE (reference sequence). The CDR3: CASSPSGGAYEQYF. The CDR3 DNA reads as TGTGCCAGCAGCCCTAGCGGGGGGGCCTACGAGCAGTACTTC.

This chain connects TRBV5-4 to TRBJ2-5, with D possibly matching TRBD2 (6 bases). Germline V lookup: CDR1 SGHNT, CDR2 YYREEE (reference sequence). This CDR3 region has 17 residues. V lost 0 bases to trimming and J lost 3 bases, with 18 bases between them. The CDR3 sequence: CASSLAPVAADKETQYF. Written as DNA, the CDR3 is TGTGCCAGCAGCTTGGCCCCGGTAGCGGCTGATAAAGAGACCCAGTACTTC.

The chain recombines TRBV9 with TRBJ2-3, with D perhaps TRBD2 (5 bases). The V end lost 4 bases, the J end lost 4 bases, and 13 bases lay between the germline ends. The germline gives CDR1 SGDLS, CDR2 YYNGEE. The CDR3 is made up of 14 amino acids. CDR3 region: CASSPLGAPDTQYF. In nucleotides, the CDR3 is TGTGCCAGCAGCCCCTTGGGAGCCCCAGATACGCAGTATTTT.

The chain links TRBV7-2 to TRBJ1-2; D remains ambiguous. This CDR3 spans 11 amino acids. Germline V CDR1 and CDR2: SGHTA, FQGNSA. Trimming pared 5 bases from V and 5 bases from J, leaving 6 bases between. CDR3 coding DNA: TGTGCCAGCAGCCGAGCTTATGGCTACACCTTC. Its translation is CASSRAYGYTF.

V gene TRBV6-5 combines with J gene TRBJ2-5, with TRBD2 matching 12 bases. After removal of 6 bases from V and 4 bases from J, the junction contained 3 bases not matched to a gene. Germline lookup yields CDR1 MNHEY and CDR2 SVGAGI. CDR3 size: 14 residues. CDR3 sequence (DNA): TGTGCCAGCAGATCTAGCGGGGGGGGAGAGACCCAGTACTTC. As protein: CASRSSGGGETQYF.

V usage is TRBV5-6 and J usage is TRBJ1-4; no reliable D call. The CDR3 spans 12 residues. Per germline, CDR1 SGHDT and CDR2 YYEEEE. V lost 2 bases and J 10 bases, leaving 9 bases between the germline ends. CDR3 nucleotide sequence: TGTGCCAGCAGCTTTGAAACGAGAAAACTGTTTTTT. The encoded protein is CASSFETRKLFF. The full variable domain, with the rest looked up from reference TRBV5-6 and TRBJ1-4, is DAGVTQSPTHLIKTRGQQVTLRCSPKSGHDTVSWYQQALGQGPQFIFQYYEEEERQRGNFPDRFSGHQFPNYSSELNVNALLLGDSALYLCASSFETRKLFFGSGTQLSVL.

The gene calls are TRBV4-1 and TRBJ2-2, with a weak D call TRBD1 (5 bases). The length of the CDR3 is 15 residues. V was trimmed by 0 bases and J by 6 bases, leaving 11 bases between them. Germline V gene lookup returns CDR1 MGHRA and CDR2 YSYEKL. CDR3 in amino acids: CASSQEGRVAGELFF. As DNA, the CDR3 is TGCGCCAGCAGCCAAGAAGGCAGGGTGGCCGGGGAGCTGTTTTTT.

The rearrangement links TRBV11-2 to TRBJ1-4, with D possibly being TRBD1 (6 bases). The germline CDR1 and CDR2 sequences are SGHAT and FQNNGV. CDR3 size: 16 residues. Trimming cost V 5 bases and J 11 bases, with 24 bases left between them. In DNA, the CDR3 is TGTGCCAGCAGCGAAATCCCGACAGGCCCGGAGCGTAAACTGTTTTTT. Translated: CASSEIPTGPERKLFF.

The chain has TRBV19 and TRBJ2-7; TRBD1 matches at 10 bases. The J segment lost 0 bases and the V segment lost 5 bases, leaving 4 bases of the junction unmatched. This CDR3 contains 15 residues. Germline lookup yields CDR1 LNHDA and CDR2 SQIVND (reference sequence). The CDR3 loop is CASSQGQGISYEQYF. As DNA, the CDR3 is TGTGCCAGTAGTCAGGGACAGGGGATCTCCTACGAGCAGTACTTC.

The chain combines TRBV5-1 with TRBJ1-1, with D tentatively TRBD1 (5 bases). The CDR3 length is 14 residues. CDR1 and CDR2 (germline): SGHRS, YFSETQ. V was trimmed by 1 base and J by 5 bases, leaving 12 bases between them. CDR3 amino acids: CASSLSGGGTEAFF. In DNA form, the CDR3 reads TGCGCCAGCAGCTTGTCCGGGGGTGGGACTGAAGCTTTCTTT.

The chain couples TRBV14 to TRBJ2-3; no clear D gene. CDR1 and CDR2 (germline): SGHDN, FVKESK. V was trimmed by 0 bases and J by 3 bases, leaving 16 bases between them. The CDR3 runs 17 residues. The CDR3 coding sequence is TGTGCCAGCAGCCAAGAAGGTAGAGAAAGCGAGACAGATACGCAGTATTTT. Translated, it gives CASSQEGRESETDTQYF. The variable domain in full, with the rest retrieved from reference TRBV14 and TRBJ2-3, is EAGVTQFPSHSVIEKGQTVTLRCDPISGHDNLYWYRRVMGKEIKFLLHFVKESKQDESGMPNNRFLAERTGGTYSTLKVQPAELEDSGVYFCASSQEGRESETDTQYFGPGTRLTVL.

The rearrangement links TRBV12-3 or TRBV12-4 to TRBJ1-1; D is unclear. V gave up 2 bases and J gave up 7 bases, with 11 bases separating them. The CDR3 sequence is 13 residues long. As DNA, the CDR3 is TGTGCCAGCAGTTTAATCTATGAGAGTGAAGCTTTCTTT. It is translated as CASSLIYESEAFF.

The rearrangement joins TRBV19 to TRBJ2-5, with a tentative D call TRBD2 (6 bases). The germline V gene encodes CDR1 LNHDA and CDR2 SQIVND (reference sequence). The CDR3 totals 15 residues. Trimming removed 3 bases at V and 3 bases at J, with 14 bases between. The CDR3 nucleotides are TGTGCCAGTAGTATGGGAGGTCTTTTTGAAGAGACCCAGTACTTC. As protein: CASSMGGLFEETQYF. The full variable domain, with the rest looked up from reference TRBV19 and TRBJ2-5, is DGGITQSPKYLFRKEGQNVTLSCEQNLNHDAMYWYRQDPGQGLRLIYYSQIVNDFQKGDIAEGYSVSREKKESFPLTVTSAQKNPTAFYLCASSMGGLFEETQYFGPGTRLLVL.

V is TRBV30 and J is TRBJ1-6; 10 nucleotides align to TRBD1. CDR3 size: 13 residues. Germline CDR1 reads GTSNPN; CDR2 reads SVGIG (reference sequence). Losses at the gene ends were 5 bases for V and 8 bases for J; bases not matched to a gene: 3. CDR3 in amino acids: CAWHGTGDSPLHF. The DNA of the CDR3 is TGTGCCTGGCACGGGACAGGGGATTCACCCCTCCACTTT.

CDR3 protein: CASSITGGNTEAFF. CDR3 coding DNA: TGTGCCAGTAGTATTACGGGGGGGAACACTGAAGCTTTCTTT. The genes are TRBV19 and TRBJ1-1; a weak D match, TRBD1 (5 bases). The CDR3 length is 14 residues. V was pared by 3 bases and J by 1 base, with 9 bases between. Germline V gene data show CDR1 as LNHDA and CDR2 as SQIVND (reference sequence).

The V and J genes are TRBV28 and TRBJ1-5, with TRBD1 identical over 9 bases. From germline, CDR1 is MDHEN and CDR2 SYDVKM. J was trimmed by 0 bases and V by 7 bases; bases with no gene match: 7. This CDR3 is 16 amino acids long. CDR3 in DNA: TGTGCCAGCAATCCGGACAGGGGATATAGCAATCAGCCCCAGCATTTT. It translates to CASNPDRGYSNQPQHF.

The V call is TRBV5-1, the J call TRBJ2-7; no clear D gene. Germline loops: CDR1 SGHRS, CDR2 YFSETQ. Deletions cut 5 bases from V and 3 bases from J, with 18 bases between. The CDR3 runs 15 residues. Here the CDR3 DNA reads TGCGCCAGCAGGCTTGGTACTGCGATTGTCTACGAGCAGTACTTC. Protein product: CASRLGTAIVYEQYF.

This chain connects TRBV15 to TRBJ1-5, with 7 bases lining up with TRBD1. The germline V gene encodes CDR1 LNHNV and CDR2 YYDKDF (reference sequence). V shed 3 bases and J 7 bases; nucleotides not matched to a gene: 6. The CDR3 is 14 amino acids. The CDR3 here is CATSSGQERQPQHF. CDR3 DNA: TGTGCCACCAGCAGTGGACAGGAGAGGCAGCCCCAGCATTTT.

The CDR3 DNA follows: TGCGCCAGCAGCTTGGGGTCAACAGTAAGCACAGATACGCAGTATTTT. Its translation: CASSLGSTVSTDTQYF. The rearrangement uses TRBV5-1 and TRBJ2-3; D unclear. The germline V gene encodes CDR1 SGHRS and CDR2 YFSETQ. Trimming removed 0 bases from V and 0 bases from J, with 11 bases in between. The CDR3 totals 16 residues. Complete variable domain (other parts from reference TRBV5-1 and TRBJ2-3): KAGVTQTPRYLIKTRGQQVTLSCSPISGHRSVSWYQQTPGQGLQFLFEYFSETQRNKGNFPGRFSGRQFSNSRSEMNVSTLELGDSALYLCASSLGSTVSTDTQYFGPGTRLTVL.

The chain carries TRBV3-1 (or the pseudogene TRBV3-2) and TRBJ1-5; possible D gene TRBD1, 6 bases. The length of the CDR3 is 14 residues. Germline V lookup: CDR1 LGHDT, CDR2 YNNKEL (reference sequence). V shed 5 bases and J shed 9 bases, with 17 bases lying between them. CDR3 residues: CASSENRAPGPQHF. Here the CDR3 DNA reads TGTGCCAGCAGCGAGAACAGGGCCCCGGGGCCCCAGCATTTT.

The V and J genes are TRBV5-4 and TRBJ1-1; D is uncertain. The CDR3 is 14 residues long. Germline V CDR1 and CDR2: SGHNT, YYREEE (reference sequence). V lost 0 bases to trimming and J lost 4 bases, with 10 bases between them. CDR3 sequence: CASSLGADGTEAFF. CDR3 bases: TGTGCCAGCAGCTTGGGGGCTGATGGCACTGAAGCTTTCTTT.

This chain links TRBV12-5 with TRBJ2-2, with 7 bases lining up with TRBD2. The CDR3 spans 18 residues. V trimming: 1 base; J trimming: 4 bases; junction bases outside the gene matches: 12. Germline CDR1 reads LGHNT; CDR2 reads FRNRAP. The CDR3 sequence is CASGLGVGRVDRTGELFF. CDR3 sequence (DNA): TGTGCTAGTGGTTTGGGGGTTGGGAGGGTGGATCGCACCGGGGAGCTGTTTTTT.

The CDR3 reads CASSRGNEQFF. In DNA, the CDR3 is TGCGCCAGCAGCCGAGGGAATGAGCAGTTCTTC. V is TRBV4-1 and J is TRBJ2-1; D is perhaps TRBD2 (5 bases). This CDR3 is 11 amino acids long. Germline CDR1 reads MGHRA; CDR2 reads YSYEKL. Trimming took 4 bases from V and 7 from J, leaving 5 bases between them.

This clone was recorded once. V usage is TRBV12-3 or TRBV12-4 and J usage is TRBJ2-7; no clear D gene. The ends were cut back, 3 bases at V and 2 bases at J, with 8 bases in the middle. The CDR3 length is 13 residues. The CDR3 coding sequence is TGTGCCAGCAGTTTCGGTCCAACCTACGAGCAGTACTTC. This translates into CASSFGPTYEQYF.

The rearrangement joins TRBV19 to TRBJ1-1; a weak D match, TRBD1 (6 bases). The germline V gene encodes CDR1 LNHDA and CDR2 SQIVND (reference sequence). The CDR3 contains 13 residues. The ends were cut back, 6 bases at V and 4 bases at J, with 12 bases in the middle. This CDR3 is CASRQGVGTEAFF. The CDR3 DNA reads as TGTGCCAGTAGACAGGGAGTGGGCACTGAAGCTTTCTTT.

This CDR3 reads CASSGQGISPLHF. The CDR3 nucleotides are TGTGCCAGCAGCGGACAGGGGATTTCACCCCTCCACTTT. The chain uses TRBV12-3 or TRBV12-4 and TRBJ1-6, with 9 bases aligning to TRBD1. CDR3 size: 13 residues. V trimming: 6 bases; J trimming: 9 bases; junction bases outside the gene matches: 3.

The chain recombines TRBV3-1 (or the pseudogene TRBV3-2) with TRBJ2-1; 9 nucleotides agree with TRBD1. Germline V gene data show CDR1 as LGHDT and CDR2 as YNNKEL (reference sequence). CDR3 length: 14 residues. Trimming took 4 bases from V and 7 from J; bases not matched to a gene: 5. The CDR3 sequence: CASSREDRGNEQFF. The CDR3 DNA sequence: TGTGCCAGCAGCCGAGAGGACAGGGGTAATGAGCAGTTCTTC.

The CDR3 spells CASSPPLGYEQYF. The CDR3, as DNA: TGTGCCAGCTCACCACCCCTCGGCTACGAGCAGTACTTC. The chain combines TRBV18 with TRBJ2-7, with D unclear. Germline lookup yields CDR1 KGHSH and CDR2 LQKENI. CDR3 size: 13 residues. Trimming took 0 bases from V and 3 from J, leaving 6 bases between them.